The text below deals with one T cell receptor (beta chain). This sample was included in a study of blood T cell repertoires in COVID-19. Study-wide context: Sources were T cells, B-cell-depleted T cells, or PBMCs; the material itself was cDNA or gDNA.

Original handling: Estimated nucleated cell counts came from reference gene primer amplification. Sequencing used immunoSEQ multiplex PCR; TCRdb keeps in-frame clones, though not all of them. The V and J calls and clone size were taken over from that table, and D and trimming were inferred from the DNA. The table includes some 270,000 clones, less than 90% detected once. After removal of 3 bases from V and 7 bases from J, the junction contained 8 bases not matched to a gene. The CDR3 is 15 amino acids. Germline V CDR1 and CDR2: SGHRS, YFSETQ. This chain connects TRBV5-1 to TRBJ1-4; 8 bases match TRBD1. The sample taken for sequencing was peripheral blood. The clonotype originates from a woman aged 40 to 50 who had recovered from COVID-19. The CDR3 bases are TGCGCCAGCAGCTATCAGGGGGCTGAGGGTGAAAAACTGTTTTTT. Its protein product is CASSYQGAEGEKLFF. Using reference TRBV5-1 and TRBJ1-4 for the parts outside the CDR3, the full variable domain is KAGVTQTPRYLIKTRGQQVTLSCSPISGHRSVSWYQQTPGQGLQFLFEYFSETQRNKGNFPGRFSGRQFSNSRSEMNVSTLELGDSALYLCASSYQGAEGEKLFFGSGTQLSVL.